This is a list of T cell receptor beta chains from one sample in a study of CD8 T cell repertoires and HIV-1 epitope variants. The assay was immunoSEQ multiplex PCR, and TCRdb's table has in-frame clones only and misses some. The sample consists of some 100,000 clones, 74% of them appearing once. The source material was uncultured baseline CD8+ T cells from peripheral blood mononuclear cells (PBMCs). The receptor set was obtained from a male donor with HIV. Each CDR3 is given with its conserved first and last residue. A D gene is named only where the DNA matches it firmly. Size is stated for part of the rows, as once, few or many counts, or as a class when the clone is expanded.

TRBJ2-7,TRBV27,TRBD2,NA,CASSRGLAVYEQYF,TGTGCCAGCAGTAGGGGACTAGCGGTCTACGAGCAGTACTTC
TRBJ1-1,TRBV19,NA,NA,CASRSQAHLMNTEAFF,TGTGCCAGTAGATCACAGGCCCACCTTATGAACACTGAAGCTTTCTTT
TRBJ2-3,TRBV29-1,TRBD2,NA,CSVGGTSGTDTQYF,TGCAGCGTTGGGGGGACTAGCGGCACAGATACGCAGTATTTT
TRBJ2-7,TRBV6-5,NA,NA,CASSYSFSGAYEQYF,TGTGCCAGCAGTTACTCTTTTAGCGGAGCCTACGAGCAGTACTTC
TRBJ1-1,TRBV6-5,NA,NA,CASSYDTEAFF,TGTGCCAGCAGTTACGACACTGAAGCTTTCTTT
TRBJ1-1,TRBV6-6,NA,NA,CASSPGKADSNTEAFF,TGTGCCAGCAGCCCCGGGAAGGCCGATTCGAACACTGAAGCTTTCTTT
TRBJ2-7,TRBV29-1,TRBD1,NA,CSVLTGVGTYEQYF,TGCAGCGTTCTGACAGGGGTCGGAACCTACGAGCAGTACTTC
TRBJ1-2,TRBV27,NA,NA,CASSDLGVLGYTF,TGTGCCAGCAGCGACTTAGGGGTTCTCGGCTACACCTTC
TRBJ2-7,TRBV28,NA,NA,CASSPPSLEQYF,TGTGCCAGCAGTCCGCCCAGTCTCGAGCAGTACTTC
TRBJ2-7,TRBV6-1,NA,NA,CASSLQVYEQYF,TGTGCCAGCAGCTTACAGGTTTACGAGCAGTACTTC
TRBJ2-2,TRBV30,TRBD1,once,CACISGTGGRANTGELFF,TGTGCCTGTATCTCCGGGACAGGGGGACGAGCGAACACCGGGGAGCTGTTTTTT
TRBJ2-2,TRBV4-1,TRBD2,NA,CASSQEIRTSGGNTGELFF,TGCGCCAGCAGCCAAGAGATCAGAACTAGCGGGGGGAACACCGGGGAGCTGTTTTTT
TRBJ2-2,TRBV7-2,NA,NA,CASSLWQNTGELFF,TGTGCCAGCAGCTTATGGCAGAACACCGGGGAGCTGTTTTTT
TRBJ2-3,TRBV9,NA,NA,CASSAPLGNTQYF,TGTGCCAGCAGCGCTCCCCTCGGGAATACGCAGTATTTT
TRBJ2-5,TRBV6-5,NA,once,CASSYSGTSPETQYF,TGTGCCAGCAGTTACTCAGGGACATCACCAGAGACCCAGTACTTC
TRBJ2-5,TRBV9,NA,NA,CASSVEIGSRETQYF,TGTGCCAGCAGCGTAGAAATCGGGAGCCGAGAGACCCAGTACTTC
TRBJ1-6,TRBV7-8,TRBD1,medium-sized,CASSPRTGVESPLHF,TGTGCCAGCAGCCCGAGGACAGGAGTAGAGTCACCCCTCCACTTT
TRBJ1-2,TRBV9,NA,NA,CASSPRSGLAGGGYGYTF,TGTGCCAGCAGCCCCAGAAGTGGCCTAGCGGGGGGCGGCTATGGCTACACCTTC
TRBJ2-2,TRBV6-1,NA,once,CASSSRVLDTGELFF,TGTGCCAGCAGTTCACGGGTTTTAGACACCGGGGAGCTGTTTTTT
TRBJ2-1,TRBV7-8,TRBD2,NA,CASAIGSGSFQFNEQFF,TGTGCCAGCGCGATCGGAAGCGGGAGTTTCCAATTCAATGAGCAGTTCTTC
TRBJ2-1,TRBV4-1,TRBD2,NA,CASSLTGTKAHNEQFF,TGCGCCAGCAGCCTGACCGGGACTAAAGCCCACAATGAGCAGTTCTTC
TRBJ2-3,TRBV27,NA,NA,CASSSRRDPDTQYF,TGTGCCAGCAGTTCCCGAAGGGATCCAGATACGCAGTATTTT
TRBJ1-3,TRBV6-6,NA,NA,CASRRVEGNTIYF,TGTGCCAGCAGAAGGGTTGAGGGAAACACCATATATTTT
TRBJ1-1,TRBV19,NA,NA,CASSTLGGTEAFF,TGTGCCAGTAGTACCTTAGGGGGCACTGAAGCTTTCTTT
TRBJ1-1,TRBV9,NA,NA,CASSGQQGGTEAFF,TGTGCCAGCAGCGGACAACAGGGAGGCACTGAAGCTTTCTTT
TRBJ1-2,TRBV28,NA,many,CASSWALGGYGYTF,TGTGCCAGCAGTTGGGCCCTCGGGGGCTATGGCTACACCTTC
TRBJ1-2,TRBV4-2,TRBD1,NA,CASSQERTGLYGYTF,TGTGCCAGCAGCCAAGAACGGACAGGGTTGTATGGCTACACCTTC
TRBJ2-5,TRBV19,NA,NA,CASSIRRGPTIEETQYF,TGTGCCAGTAGTATTAGAAGGGGACCAACAATCGAAGAGACCCAGTACTTC
TRBJ1-4,TRBV27,NA,few,CASRGVLTNEKLFF,TGTGCCAGCAGAGGGGTTCTCACTAATGAAAAACTGTTTTTT
TRBJ2-7,TRBV28,TRBD2,NA,CASSSPVAGIAYEQYF,TGTGCCAGCAGTTCCCCAGTAGCGGGTATTGCCTACGAGCAGTACTTC
TRBJ2-4,TRBV2,TRBD1,NA,CASSGQGKNIQYF,TGTGCCAGCAGTGGACAGGGTAAAAACATTCAGTACTTC
TRBJ2-7,TRBV29-1,TRBD1,NA,CSFSDRTSYEQYF,TGCAGCTTTTCGGACAGGACGTCCTACGAGCAGTACTTC
TRBJ2-7,TRBV5-4,TRBD2,NA,CASPRGLAGGVRAYEQYF,TGTGCCAGCCCCCGGGGATTAGCGGGAGGGGTAAGGGCCTACGAGCAGTACTTC
TRBJ2-5,TRBV18,TRBD2,NA,CASSPLGLAGGTKIQETQYF,TGTGCCAGCTCACCTCTCGGACTAGCGGGGGGGACAAAGATCCAAGAGACCCAGTACTTC
TRBJ1-3,TRBV11-2,NA,NA,CASRPGLSSGNTIYF,TGTGCCAGCAGACCGGGATTAAGCTCTGGAAACACCATATATTTT
TRBJ1-1,TRBV5-6,NA,NA,CASSFLGATNTEAFF,TGTGCCAGCAGCTTTTTAGGGGCAACCAACACTGAAGCTTTCTTT
TRBJ1-5,TRBV27,NA,once,CASSQGGGQPQHF,TGTGCCAGCAGTCAGGGAGGCGGTCAGCCCCAGCATTTT
TRBJ2-7,TRBV30,TRBD2,NA,CAWSETGLAGVTYEQYF,TGTGCCTGGAGTGAGACGGGACTAGCGGGGGTTACCTACGAGCAGTACTTC
TRBJ2-7,TRBV6-1,TRBD1,NA,CASSVTGTDYEQYF,TGTGCCAGCAGTGTGACCGGGACAGACTACGAGCAGTACTTC
TRBJ2-7,TRBV9,TRBD1,NA,CASSIGDRHSYEQYF,TGTGCCAGCAGCATTGGGGACAGGCACTCCTACGAGCAGTACTTC
TRBJ2-1,TRBV19,NA,NA,CASSTVVGASYNEQFF,TGTGCCAGTAGTACCGTCGTCGGGGCGTCCTACAATGAGCAGTTCTTC
TRBJ2-3,TRBV5-1,TRBD1,NA,CASSLVGQSTDTQYF,TGCGCCAGCAGCTTGGTGGGACAGAGCACAGATACGCAGTATTTT
TRBJ2-3,TRBV19,NA,few,CASSTTGTSDTQYF,TGTGCCAGTAGTACGACGGGAACGTCAGATACGCAGTATTTT
TRBJ1-1,TRBV28,NA,NA,CASSFLYSTEAFF,TGTGCCAGCAGTTTTCTGTATAGCACTGAAGCTTTCTTT
TRBJ2-7,TRBV30,TRBD1,NA,CAWRTGTGGYEQYF,TGTGCCTGGAGAACCGGGACAGGGGGATACGAGCAGTACTTC
TRBJ1-5,TRBV6-4,NA,NA,CASSDSRQPQHF,TGTGCCAGCAGTGACTCGCGTCAGCCCCAGCATTTT
TRBJ2-7,TRBV5-6,NA,NA,CASSLLGRQVDSYEQYF,TGTGCCAGCAGCTTGTTGGGGAGGCAGGTCGACTCCTACGAGCAGTACTTC
TRBJ1-1,TRBV30,NA,NA,CAWGGRGMNTEAFF,TGTGCCTGGGGTGGACGCGGGATGAACACTGAAGCTTTCTTT
TRBJ2-7,TRBV6-6,NA,NA,CASTETEGEQYF,TGTGCCAGCACCGAGACAGAAGGAGAGCAGTACTTC
TRBJ2-1,TRBV27,TRBD2,NA,CASSSPRGGISYNEQFF,TGTGCCAGCAGTTCCCCGCGGGGGGGTATCTCCTACAATGAGCAGTTCTTC
TRBJ1-6,TRBV9,NA,NA,CASSGSPSSYNSPLHF,TGTGCCAGCAGCGGAAGCCCGAGCTCCTATAATTCACCCCTCCACTTT
TRBJ1-6,TRBV2,NA,NA,CASSERGQISSPLHF,TGTGCCAGCAGTGAACGGGGCCAAATAAGTTCACCCCTCCACTTT